These T cell receptor beta chains were read from a single sample in a study of T-cell reconstitution after alpha-beta-depleted transplantation in children. MiXCR, run by TCRdb on the PCR reads, gives a single entry per CDR3 protein. The table lists more than 550,000 distinct CDR3 sequences, roughly 10% of them singletons. This sample comprised PBMCs from the stem cell graft donor, obtained from the stem cell graft. The receptors come from a human donor who donated a stem cell graft to a child with acute myeloid leukemia. Each CDR3 is given with its conserved first and last residue. D genes are given only for firm matches. The size of a clone is reported for some rows only, either as once, few or many, or as a class for expanded clones.

clone size	V gene	J gene	D gene	CDR3 protein	CDR3 DNA
.	TRBV20-1	TRBJ2-1	TRBD2	CSASTSGSGQFF	TGCAGTGCTAGTACTAGCGGGTCGGGACAGTTCTTC
.	TRBV24-1	TRBJ2-7	.	CATSDLQTGEQYF	TGTGCCACCAGTGATTTGCAGACAGGCGAGCAGTACTTC
.	TRBV7-2	TRBJ2-3	TRBD2	CASTLWGTSSTDTQYF	TGTGCCAGCACCCTCTGGGGGACTAGTAGCACAGATACGCAGTATTTT
.	TRBV7-6	TRBJ2-2	.	CASRPSQGNTGELFF	TGTGCCAGCAGGCCTTCCCAGGGGAACACCGGGGAGCTGTTTTTT
.	TRBV7-7	TRBJ2-1	.	CASSPWTEGGEQFF	TGTGCTAGCAGCCCATGGACTGAGGGCGGTGAGCAGTTCTTC
few	TRBV28	TRBJ1-2	.	CASSSPRGVYTF	TGTGCCAGCAGTTCACCCCGAGGAGTCTACACCTTC
few	TRBV3-1	TRBJ2-7	.	CASSEPQDSYEQYF	TGTGCCAGCAGCGAACCCCAGGACAGCTACGAGCAGTACTTC
many	TRBV7-2	TRBJ2-7	.	CASSTTSYEQYF	TGTGCCAGCTCGACAACCTCCTACGAGCAGTACTTC
.	TRBV18	TRBJ2-1	.	CASSPSGDEQFF	TGTGCCAGCTCACCTTCTGGGGATGAGCAGTTCTTC
few	TRBV30	TRBJ2-5	.	CAWSVQQGIWETQYF	TGTGCCTGGAGTGTTCAACAGGGTATTTGGGAGACCCAGTACTTC
few	TRBV5-1	TRBJ2-3	TRBD2	CASSFRGLSGGTDTQYF	TGCGCCAGCAGCTTCCGGGGACTATCGGGAGGAACAGATACGCAGTATTTT
.	TRBV18	TRBJ2-7	.	CASSPWTVPTYEQYF	TGTGCCAGCTCCCCTTGGACCGTCCCCACATACGAGCAGTACTTC
few	TRBV12-3/TRBV12-4	TRBJ1-5	TRBD1	CASSLEQGVRQPQHF	TGTGCCAGCAGTTTAGAACAGGGGGTACGGCAGCCCCAGCATTTT
few	TRBV7-6	TRBJ1-1	.	CASSTQENTEAFF	TGTGCCAGCAGTACCCAGGAGAACACTGAAGCTTTCTTT
many	TRBV20-1	TRBJ2-2	.	CSASSTGPGELFF	TGCAGTGCTAGTTCGACTGGCCCCGGGGAGCTGTTTTTT
.	TRBV5-3	TRBJ2-7	.	CARSLARPGMWEQYF	TGTGCCAGAAGCTTGGCTCGGCCAGGGATGTGGGAGCAGTACTTC
many	TRBV7-9	TRBJ1-2	.	CASSPLGDGYTF	TGTGCCAGCAGCCCCTTGGGGGATGGCTACACCTTC
many	TRBV12-3/TRBV12-4	TRBJ2-7	.	CASSTRRGVIDEQYF	TGTGCCAGCAGCACCCGTCGCGGGGTAATCGACGAGCAGTACTTC
.	TRBV19	TRBJ2-2	.	CASSTLLLNTGELFF	TGTGCCAGTAGTACCTTATTGTTGAACACCGGGGAGCTGTTTTTT
many	TRBV4-3	TRBJ2-3	.	CASSQDRGLTDTQYF	TGCGCCAGCAGCCAAGATCGGGGTCTCACAGATACGCAGTATTTT
many	TRBV7-9	TRBJ2-6	.	CASPPIGETGANVLTF	TGTGCCAGCCCTCCTATAGGGGAAACTGGGGCCAACGTCCTGACTTTC
few	TRBV6-2/TRBV6-3	TRBJ1-5	.	CASSYSQGLPQHF	TGTGCCAGCAGTTACTCCCAGGGACTGCCCCAGCATTTT
few	TRBV12-5	TRBJ2-2	.	CASALSRGSNTGELFF	TGTGCTAGTGCCCTATCCAGGGGATCGAACACCGGGGAGCTGTTTTTT
many	TRBV11-2	TRBJ2-3	TRBD2	CASRTSGGRRDTQYF	TGTGCCAGCAGGACTAGCGGGGGCCGGCGGGATACGCAGTATTTT
.	TRBV7-7	TRBJ2-3	.	CASSTDTGRSTDTQYF	TGTGCTAGCAGCACGGATACGGGACGAAGCACAGATACGCAGTATTTT
many	TRBV20-1	TRBJ1-1	TRBD1	CSASGREWTGEWMLDPEAFF	TGCAGTGCTAGTGGTAGAGAATGGACAGGGGAATGGATGTTGGACCCTGAAGCTTTCTTT
few	TRBV5-5	TRBJ1-4	.	CASSTQGFGEKLFF	TGTGCCAGCAGCACACAGGGTTTTGGTGAAAAACTGTTTTTT
few	TRBV5-1	TRBJ2-3	.	CASSLEVPSTDTQYF	TGCGCCAGCAGCTTGGAGGTACCTTCAACAGATACGCAGTATTTT
few	TRBV3-1	TRBJ2-7	TRBD2	CASSLTGLRLAGSYEQYF	TGTGCCAGCAGCCTAACCGGTTTGCGGCTAGCGGGCTCCTACGAGCAGTACTTC
.	TRBV15	TRBJ2-5	TRBD1	CATIMSGTGVQETQYF	TGTGCCACCATCATGTCCGGGACAGGGGTCCAAGAGACCCAGTACTTC
few	TRBV5-1	TRBJ2-5	.	CASSQRTGADQETQYF	TGCGCCAGCAGTCAAAGGACGGGGGCGGACCAAGAGACCCAGTACTTC